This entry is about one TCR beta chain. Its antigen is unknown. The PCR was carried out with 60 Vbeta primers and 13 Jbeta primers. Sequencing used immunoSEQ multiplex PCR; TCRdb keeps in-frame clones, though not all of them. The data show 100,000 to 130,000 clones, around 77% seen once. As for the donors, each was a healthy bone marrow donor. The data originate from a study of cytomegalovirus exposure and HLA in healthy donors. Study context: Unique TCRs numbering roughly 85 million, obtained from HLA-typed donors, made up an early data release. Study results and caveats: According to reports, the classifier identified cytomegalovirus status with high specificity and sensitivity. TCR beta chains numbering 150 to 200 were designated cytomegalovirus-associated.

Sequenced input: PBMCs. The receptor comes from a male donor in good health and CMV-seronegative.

This CDR3 is CASLAGSEAFF. CDR3 DNA: TGTGCCAGTTTGGCAGGGTCAGAAGCTTTCTTT. The chain combines TRBV19 with TRBJ1-1, with a possible D match to TRBD1 (5 bases). CDR1 is LNHDA and CDR2 is SQIVND in the germline V gene (reference sequence). The V end was cut by 8 bases, the J end by 8 bases, with 12 bases between. The CDR3 sequence is 11 residues long.